These 2 T cell receptor beta chains originate from one sample sequenced in a study of cytotoxic CD8 clonotypes in ibrutinib-treated CLL (dated by TCRdb to about 2021). The sample's time point, from its label and the paper: progressive disease on ibrutinib. Library preparation was by the immunoSEQ multiplex PCR assay. The source is immuneACCESS, and TCRdb retained only in-frame sequences with V and J called. Part of the clones is not carried over; for the studies checked, unresolved V genes explain less than half of this, and the remainder is unexplained. This sample lists some 40,000 clones; about 70% were detected once. 6.5% to 8% of the sample is in the top ten clones. The specimen comprised PBMCs, sampled at disease progression, from a patient treated with ibrutinib. All receptors come from a human donor with chronic lymphocytic leukemia.

The chain joins TRBV9 to TRBJ2-2; D is possibly TRBD2 (5 bases). This CDR3 comprises 16 residues. V lost 0 bases and J 6 bases, leaving 15 bases between the germline ends. Germline-derived CDR1 and CDR2 are SGDLS and YYNGEE. This chain's CDR3 is CASSVGFEGPAGELFF. DNA of the CDR3: TGTGCCAGCAGCGTAGGTTTTGAGGGCCCAGCCGGGGAGCTGTTTTTT. Based on the CDR3 plus reference TRBV9 and TRBJ2-2, the full variable domain is DSGVTQTPKHLITATGQRVTLRCSPRSGDLSVYWYQQSLDQGLQFLIQYYNGEERAKGNILERFSAQQFPDLHSELNLSSLELGDSALYFCASSVGFEGPAGELFFGEGSRLTVL.

The CDR3 loop is CASTTMVAGGVDTQYF. In DNA form, the CDR3 reads TGCGCCAGCACCACGATGGTGGCGGGAGGGGTAGATACGCAGTATTTT. The chain combines TRBV5-1 with TRBJ2-3; 9 bases agree with TRBD2. The CDR3 length is 16 residues. Germline CDR1 and CDR2: SGHRS and YFSETQ. The J segment lost 5 bases and the V segment lost 6 bases, leaving 13 bases of the junction unmatched. The full variable domain, its missing parts supplied by reference TRBV5-1 and TRBJ2-3, is KAGVTQTPRYLIKTRGQQVTLSCSPISGHRSVSWYQQTPGQGLQFLFEYFSETQRNKGNFPGRFSGRQFSNSRSEMNVSTLELGDSALYLCASTTMVAGGVDTQYFGPGTRLTVL.